This T cell receptor (beta chain) was captured by sequencing in a study of early stage breast cancer tumors. Overall study: Approximately 10-fold was the mean read coverage per sample.

The study's findings and limits: Comparing each tissue with blood distinguished tumor from normal in about 90% of the 16 patients. Unsorted bulk genomic DNA sequencing lacked pairing and functional marker data.

A remark on this clone: As yet, its antigen is unknown.

Using immunoSEQ multiplex PCR, the repertoire was profiled, and TCRdb retains in-frame clones only, with some absent. The sample shows a few thousand clones, 64% of them seen only once. This CDR3 is 14 amino acids long. CDR1 is SQVTM and CDR2 is ANQGSEA in the germline V gene. V lost 4 bases to trimming and J lost 4 bases; unmatched junction nucleotides: 6. The chain uses TRBV29-1 and TRBJ1-2, with TRBD1 identical over 10 bases. Sample: breast tumor tissue. This sequence originates from a person aged 45-60 years with breast cancer. CDR3 residues: CSVGGGQGTYGYTF. The CDR3 DNA reads as TGCAGCGTTGGAGGGGGACAGGGGACCTATGGCTACACCTTC.